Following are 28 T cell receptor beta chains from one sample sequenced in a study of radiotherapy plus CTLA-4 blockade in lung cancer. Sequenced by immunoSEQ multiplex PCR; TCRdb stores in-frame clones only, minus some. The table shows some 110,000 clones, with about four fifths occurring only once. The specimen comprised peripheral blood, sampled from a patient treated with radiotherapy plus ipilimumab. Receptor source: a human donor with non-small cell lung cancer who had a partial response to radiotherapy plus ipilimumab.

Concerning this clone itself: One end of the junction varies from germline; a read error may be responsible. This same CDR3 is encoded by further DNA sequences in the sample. As DNA, the CDR3 is TGTGCCAGCAGTGATGGCAGGGGGCGGCAGCCTCAGCATTTT. Encoded protein: CASSDGRGRQPQHF. The genes are TRBV25-1 and TRBJ1-5; the match to TRBD1 covers 8 bases. This CDR3 contains 14 residues. Looked up from germline, CDR1 is MGHDK and CDR2 is SYGVNS.

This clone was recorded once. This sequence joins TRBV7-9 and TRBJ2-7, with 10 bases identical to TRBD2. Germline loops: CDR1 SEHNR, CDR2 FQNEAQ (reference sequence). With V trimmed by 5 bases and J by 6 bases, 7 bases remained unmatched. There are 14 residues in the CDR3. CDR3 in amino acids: CASSPLAGVSEQYF. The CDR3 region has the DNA TGTGCCAGCAGCCCTCTAGCGGGAGTCAGCGAGCAGTACTTC. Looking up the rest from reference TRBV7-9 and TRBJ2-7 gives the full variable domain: DTGVSQNPRHKITKRGQNVTFRCDPISEHNRLYWYRQTLGQGPEFLTYFQNEAQLEKSRLLSDRFSAERPKGSFSTLEIQRTEQGDSAMYLCASSPLAGVSEQYFGPGTRLTVT.

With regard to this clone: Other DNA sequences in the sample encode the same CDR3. The CDR3, as DNA: TGTGCCAGCAGTCAAGGGGGTAGCAATCAGCCCCAGCATTTT. It translates to CASSQGGSNQPQHF. The chain combines TRBV28 with TRBJ1-5; D is possibly TRBD1 (6 bases). Trimming took 5 bases from V and 0 from J, leaving 8 bases between them. The germline CDR1 and CDR2 sequences are MDHEN and SYDVKM. CDR3 size: 14 residues.

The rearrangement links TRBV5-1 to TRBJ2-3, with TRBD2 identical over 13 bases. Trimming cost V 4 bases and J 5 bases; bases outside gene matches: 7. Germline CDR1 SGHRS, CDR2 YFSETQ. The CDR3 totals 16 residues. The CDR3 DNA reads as TGCGCCAGCAGCAACGGACTAGCGGGAGTGGGAGATACGCAGTATTTT. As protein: CASSNGLAGVGDTQYF.

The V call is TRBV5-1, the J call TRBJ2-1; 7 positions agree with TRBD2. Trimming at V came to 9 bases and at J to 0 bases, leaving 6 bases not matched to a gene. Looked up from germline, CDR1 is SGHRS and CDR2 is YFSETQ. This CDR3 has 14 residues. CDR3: CATGGGSSYNEQFF. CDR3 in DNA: TGCGCCACCGGCGGGGGTAGCTCCTACAATGAGCAGTTCTTC.

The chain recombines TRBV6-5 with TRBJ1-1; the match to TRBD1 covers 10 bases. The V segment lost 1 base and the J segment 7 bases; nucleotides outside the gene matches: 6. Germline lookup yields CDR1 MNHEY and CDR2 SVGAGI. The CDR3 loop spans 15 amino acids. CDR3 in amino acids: CASSYWGQGIDEAFF. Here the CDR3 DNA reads TGTGCCAGCAGTTACTGGGGACAGGGGATCGATGAAGCTTTCTTT.

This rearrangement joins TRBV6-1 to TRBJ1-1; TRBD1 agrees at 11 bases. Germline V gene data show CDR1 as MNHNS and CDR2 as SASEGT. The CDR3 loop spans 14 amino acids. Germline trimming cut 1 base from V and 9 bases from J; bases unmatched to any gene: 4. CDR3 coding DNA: TGTGCCAGCAGTGAAGGGACAGGGGGCGAGAAAGCTTTCTTT. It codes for CASSEGTGGEKAFF.

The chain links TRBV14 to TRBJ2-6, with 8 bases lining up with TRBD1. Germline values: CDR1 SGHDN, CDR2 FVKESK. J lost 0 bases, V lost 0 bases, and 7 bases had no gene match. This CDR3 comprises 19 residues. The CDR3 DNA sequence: TGTGCCAGCAGCCAAGAGTCCGTCAGGGGGCTCTCTGGGGCCAACGTCCTGACTTTC. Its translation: CASSQESVRGLSGANVLTF.

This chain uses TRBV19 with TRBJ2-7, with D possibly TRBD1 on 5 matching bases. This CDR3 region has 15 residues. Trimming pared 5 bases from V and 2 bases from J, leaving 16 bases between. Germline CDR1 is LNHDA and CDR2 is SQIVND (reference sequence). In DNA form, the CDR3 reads TGTGCCAGTAGTTCACAGGCCCTCCCCACCTACGAGCAGTACTTC. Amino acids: CASSSQALPTYEQYF.

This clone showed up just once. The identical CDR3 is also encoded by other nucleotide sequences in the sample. CDR3 in amino acids: CASSSGTAYEQYF. The CDR3 DNA is TGCGCCAGCAGCTCCGGGACAGCTTACGAGCAGTACTTC. V usage is TRBV5-1 and J usage is TRBJ2-7; 7 bases are shared with TRBD1. The CDR3 runs to 13 residues. Germline V gene lookup returns CDR1 SGHRS and CDR2 YFSETQ. Trimming took 3 bases from V and 4 from J; bases not matched to a gene: 4. The full variable domain, rest sourced from reference TRBV5-1 and TRBJ2-7, is KAGVTQTPRYLIKTRGQQVTLSCSPISGHRSVSWYQQTPGQGLQFLFEYFSETQRNKGNFPGRFSGRQFSNSRSEMNVSTLELGDSALYLCASSSGTAYEQYFGPGTRLTVT.

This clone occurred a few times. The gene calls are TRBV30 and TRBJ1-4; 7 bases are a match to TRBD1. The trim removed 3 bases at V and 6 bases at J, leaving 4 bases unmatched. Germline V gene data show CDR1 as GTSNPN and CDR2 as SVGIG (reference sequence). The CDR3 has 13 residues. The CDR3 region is CAWRQGSDEKLFF. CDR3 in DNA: TGTGCCTGGAGACAGGGGAGCGATGAAAAACTGTTTTTT.

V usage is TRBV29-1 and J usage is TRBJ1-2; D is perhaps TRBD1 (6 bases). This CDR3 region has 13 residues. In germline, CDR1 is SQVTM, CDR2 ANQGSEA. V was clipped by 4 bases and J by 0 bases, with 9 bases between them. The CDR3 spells CSVVGQTNYGYTF. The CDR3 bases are TGCAGCGTTGTCGGACAGACTAACTATGGCTACACCTTC. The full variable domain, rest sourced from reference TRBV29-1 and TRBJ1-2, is SAVISQKPSRDICQRGTSLTIQCQVDSQVTMMFWYRQQPGQSLTLIATANQGSEATYESGFVIDKFPISRPNLTFSTLTVSNMSPEDSSIYLCSVVGQTNYGYTFGSGTRLTVV.

CDR3 in amino acids: CATSRWGVQETQYF. The CDR3 DNA follows: TGTGCCACCAGCAGATGGGGGGTTCAAGAGACCCAGTACTTC. V and J are TRBV15 and TRBJ2-5; weak D call: TRBD2 (6 bases). Germline V gene sequence: CDR1 LNHNV, CDR2 YYDKDF (reference sequence). V was trimmed by 2 bases and J by 2 bases, leaving 9 bases between them. This CDR3 is built from 14 residues. The variable domain in full, with the rest retrieved from reference TRBV15 and TRBJ2-5, is DAMVIQNPRYQVTQFGKPVTLSCSQTLNHNVMYWYQQKSSQAPKLLFHYYDKDFNNEADTPDNFQSRRPNTSFCFLDIRSPGLGDTAMYLCATSRWGVQETQYFGPGTRLLVL.

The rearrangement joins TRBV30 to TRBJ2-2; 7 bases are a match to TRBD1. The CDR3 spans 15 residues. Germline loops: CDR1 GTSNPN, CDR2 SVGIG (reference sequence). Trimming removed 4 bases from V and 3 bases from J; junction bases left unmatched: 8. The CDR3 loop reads CAWNEGQLYTGELFF. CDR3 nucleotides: TGTGCCTGGAATGAGGGACAGTTGTACACCGGGGAGCTGTTTTTT.

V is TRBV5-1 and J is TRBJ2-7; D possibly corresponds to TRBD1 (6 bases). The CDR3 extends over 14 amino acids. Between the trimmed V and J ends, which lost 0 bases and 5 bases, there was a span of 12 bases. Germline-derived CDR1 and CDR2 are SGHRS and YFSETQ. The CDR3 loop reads CASSLAWDTDEQYF. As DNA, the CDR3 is TGCGCCAGCAGCTTGGCCTGGGACACGGACGAGCAGTACTTC.

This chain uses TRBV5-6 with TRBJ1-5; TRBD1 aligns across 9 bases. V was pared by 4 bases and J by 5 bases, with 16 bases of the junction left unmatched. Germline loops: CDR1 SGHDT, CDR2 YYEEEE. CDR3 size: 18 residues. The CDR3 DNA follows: TGTGCCAGCAGCCTGGTAGGACAGGGGTCCGTTTTCGATCAGCCCCAGCATTTT. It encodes CASSLVGQGSVFDQPQHF.

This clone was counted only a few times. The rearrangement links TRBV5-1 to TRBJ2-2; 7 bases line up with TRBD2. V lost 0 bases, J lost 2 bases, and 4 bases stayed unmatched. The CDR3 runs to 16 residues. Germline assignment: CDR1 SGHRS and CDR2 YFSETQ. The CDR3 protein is CASSLAGLGNTGELFF. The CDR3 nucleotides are TGCGCCAGCAGCTTGGCAGGACTAGGTAACACCGGGGAGCTGTTTTTT.

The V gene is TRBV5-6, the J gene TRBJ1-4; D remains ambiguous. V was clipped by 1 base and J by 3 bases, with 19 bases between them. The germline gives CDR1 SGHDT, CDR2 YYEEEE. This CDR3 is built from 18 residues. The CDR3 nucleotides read TGTGCCAGCAGCTTGAGGGCATCGGCCGCGCGGGCTAATGAAAAACTGTTTTTT. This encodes CASSLRASAARANEKLFF. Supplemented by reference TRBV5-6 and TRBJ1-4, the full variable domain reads DAGVTQSPTHLIKTRGQQVTLRCSPKSGHDTVSWYQQALGQGPQFIFQYYEEEERQRGNFPDRFSGHQFPNYSSELNVNALLLGDSALYLCASSLRASAARANEKLFFGSGTQLSVL.

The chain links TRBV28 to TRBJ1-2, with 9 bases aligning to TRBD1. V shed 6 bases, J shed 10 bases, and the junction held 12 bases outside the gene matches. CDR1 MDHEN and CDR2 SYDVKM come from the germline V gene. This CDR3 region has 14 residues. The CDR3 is CASRDTGTGPDYTF. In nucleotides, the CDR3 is TGTGCCAGCAGGGACACCGGGACAGGGCCGGACTACACCTTC.

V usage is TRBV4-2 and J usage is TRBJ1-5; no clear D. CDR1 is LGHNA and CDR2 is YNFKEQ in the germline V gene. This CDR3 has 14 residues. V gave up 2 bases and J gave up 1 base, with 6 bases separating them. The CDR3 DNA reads TGTGCCAGCAGCCAACAGGTGAGCAATCAGCCCCAGCATTTT. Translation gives CASSQQVSNQPQHF.

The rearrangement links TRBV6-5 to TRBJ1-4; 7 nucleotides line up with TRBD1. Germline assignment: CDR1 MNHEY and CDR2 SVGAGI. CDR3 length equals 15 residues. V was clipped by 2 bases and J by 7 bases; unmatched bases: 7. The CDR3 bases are TGTGCCAGCAGTTACCATCAGGAGGGGGCTGAAAAACTGTTTTTT. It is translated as CASSYHQEGAEKLFF.

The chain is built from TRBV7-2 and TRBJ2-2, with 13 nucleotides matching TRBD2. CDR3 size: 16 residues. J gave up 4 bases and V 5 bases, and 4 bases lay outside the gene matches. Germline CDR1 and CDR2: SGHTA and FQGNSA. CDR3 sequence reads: CASSATSGRATGELFF. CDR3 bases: TGTGCCAGCAGCGCTACTAGCGGGAGGGCCACCGGGGAGCTGTTTTTT.

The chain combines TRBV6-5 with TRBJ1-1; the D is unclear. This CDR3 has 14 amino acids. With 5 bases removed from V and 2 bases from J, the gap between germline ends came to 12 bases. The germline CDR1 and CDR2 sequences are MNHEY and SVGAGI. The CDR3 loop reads CASSEYRGNTEAFF. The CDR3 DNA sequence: TGTGCCAGCAGTGAATATCGGGGTAACACTGAAGCTTTCTTT.

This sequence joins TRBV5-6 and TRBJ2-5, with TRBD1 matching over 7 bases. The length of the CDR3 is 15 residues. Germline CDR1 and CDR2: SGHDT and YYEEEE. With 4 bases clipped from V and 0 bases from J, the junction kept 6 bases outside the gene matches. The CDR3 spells CASSGDRANQETQYF. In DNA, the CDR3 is TGTGCCAGCAGCGGCGACAGGGCGAACCAAGAGACCCAGTACTTC.

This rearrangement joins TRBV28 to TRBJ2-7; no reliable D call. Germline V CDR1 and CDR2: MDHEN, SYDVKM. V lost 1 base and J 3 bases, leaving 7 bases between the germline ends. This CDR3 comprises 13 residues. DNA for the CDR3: TGTGCCAGCAGTTTATCCAACAGCTACGAGCAGTACGTC. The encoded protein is CASSLSNSYEQYV.

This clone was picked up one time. In DNA, the CDR3 is TGCGCCAGCAGCTTAGGAGCGGCCAGCACAGATACGCAGTATTTT. It translates to CASSLGAASTDTQYF. The J gene is TRBJ2-3, the V gene TRBV5-1; a weak D match, TRBD2 (5 bases). V was clipped by 2 bases and J by 0 bases, with 10 bases between them. Per germline, CDR1 SGHRS and CDR2 YFSETQ. This CDR3 spans 15 amino acids.

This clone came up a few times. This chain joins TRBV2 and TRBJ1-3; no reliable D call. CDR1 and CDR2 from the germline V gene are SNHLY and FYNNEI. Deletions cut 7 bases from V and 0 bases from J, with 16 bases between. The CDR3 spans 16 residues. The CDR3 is CASTLEVLPSGNTIYF. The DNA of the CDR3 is TGTGCCAGCACCCTAGAGGTACTCCCCTCTGGAAACACCATATATTTT.

CDR3 residues: CATSRVGTSGRNTGELFF. CDR3 DNA sequence: TGTGCCACCAGCAGGGTAGGGACTAGCGGTAGGAACACCGGGGAGCTGTTTTTT. This chain joins TRBV15 and TRBJ2-2, with 11 bases identical to TRBD2. Germline V gives CDR1 LNHNV, CDR2 YYDKDF (reference sequence). The length of the CDR3 is 18 residues. J gave up 1 base and V 3 bases, and 7 bases lay outside the gene matches.